This entry lists 32 T cell receptor beta chains sequenced from one sample in a study of identical twins. Using its own MiXCR run on the 5' RACE reads, TCRdb lists one record per CDR3 protein. The sample carries under 400,000 distinct CDR3 sequences, approximately 9.1% recorded once. What was sequenced was naive T cells sorted from blood. The receptor set was obtained from a woman aged 45-60 years in good health.

This clonotype turned up a few times. The rearrangement uses TRBV2 and TRBJ2-4; D is possibly TRBD1 (7 bases). The germline CDR1 and CDR2 sequences are SNHLY and FYNNEI. The V end was cut by 9 bases, the J end by 7 bases, with 16 bases between. CDR3 length equals 13 residues. CDR3 sequence reads: CASSAGQLNIQYF. The CDR3 nucleotides are TGTGCCAGTTCTGCGGGACAGCTGAACATTCAGTACTTC.

This clonotype was detected ten times or more. The chain recombines TRBV29-1 with TRBJ2-7; no clear D. Germline values: CDR1 SQVTM, CDR2 ANQGSEA. The CDR3 is 11 amino acids. Trimming took 6 bases from V and 5 from J, leaving 11 bases between them. The CDR3: CSVRLLDEQYF. In DNA form, the CDR3 reads TGCAGCGTCCGCCTTTTGGACGAGCAGTACTTC.

Remarks on this clonotype: An end of the junction differs from the germline gene, which may be a read error. The rearrangement uses TRBV19 and TRBJ1-4; TRBD1 aligns across 8 bases. Germline loops: CDR1 LNHDA, CDR2 SQIVND (reference sequence). The CDR3 extends over 14 amino acids. CDR3: CVSTPDRVGEKLFF. Here the CDR3 DNA reads TGTGTCAGTACCCCGGACAGGGTCGGTGAAAAACTGTTTTTT.

This clonotype turned up a few times. The V gene is TRBV2, the J gene TRBJ2-1; no definite D call. Germline V gives CDR1 SNHLY, CDR2 FYNNEI. V dropped 7 bases and J dropped 10 bases, with 11 bases sitting between them. This CDR3 comprises 11 residues. The CDR3 DNA reads TGTGCCAGCACCCTGGGTTTCGAGCAGTTCTTC. Its protein is CASTLGFEQFF.

This chain connects TRBV20-1 to TRBJ1-2, with no clear D. Germline CDR1 reads DFQATT; CDR2 reads SNEGSKA (reference sequence). The CDR3 is 14 residues long. Trimming shortened V by 0 bases and J by 4 bases, and 12 bases separated the two germline ends. The CDR3: CSARDQVRPYGYTF. The CDR3 DNA is TGCAGTGCTAGAGATCAGGTCAGGCCCTATGGCTACACCTTC.

Worth noting for this clonotype: Because the CDR3 is missing its conserved closing phenylalanine or tryptophan, this is likely a read error. The rearrangement uses TRBV29-1 and TRBJ2-7, with 8 bases aligning to TRBD1. CDR1 and CDR2 (germline): SQVTM, ANQGSEA. The CDR3 is made up of 12 amino acids. J gave up 7 bases and V 3 bases, and 5 bases lay outside the gene matches. This chain's CDR3 is CSVDDRGEEQYY. CDR3 nucleotide sequence: TGCAGCGTTGACGACAGGGGCGAGGAGCAGTACTAC.

This chain joins TRBV6-1 and TRBJ2-3, with 9 bases that match TRBD1. The CDR3 spans 15 residues. The germline V gene has CDR1 MNHNS and CDR2 SASEGT. The V and J ends lost 6 bases and 6 bases, in that order; junction bases with no gene match: 10. The CDR3 is CASSPQGARLDTQYF. For the CDR3, the DNA is TGTGCCAGCAGCCCACAGGGGGCACGTCTGGATACGCAGTATTTT.

The rearrangement uses TRBV28 and TRBJ1-1; no reliable D call. This CDR3 has 12 residues. V was cut by 4 bases and J by 9 bases, with 12 bases left in between. The germline gives CDR1 MDHEN, CDR2 SYDVKM. CDR3 DNA: TGTGCCAGCAGTTCTTATCAGACAAAAGCTTTCTTT. Its translation: CASSSYQTKAFF.

In its sample, this clonotype was seen a few times. The CDR3 loop is CASSWGSGTGETQYF. CDR3 sequence (DNA): TGTGCCAGCAGTTGGGGTAGCGGGACGGGAGAGACCCAGTACTTC. This sequence joins TRBV27 and TRBJ2-5; 8 nucleotides agree with TRBD2. This CDR3 contains 15 residues. Looked up from germline, CDR1 is MNHEY and CDR2 is SMNVEV (reference sequence). Trimming cost V 4 bases and J 4 bases; bases outside gene matches: 8.

The rearrangement uses TRBV20-1 and TRBJ2-1; 11 nucleotides align to TRBD2. The CDR3 sequence is 16 residues long. Germline V lookup: CDR1 DFQATT, CDR2 SNEGSKA (reference sequence). Germline trimming cut 6 bases from V and 0 bases from J; bases unmatched to any gene: 7. CDR3: CSASTSGTSSYNEQFF. CDR3 nucleotides: TGCAGTGCCTCGACTAGCGGGACCTCCTCCTACAATGAGCAGTTCTTC.

The V call is TRBV27, the J call TRBJ2-1, with 9 bases that match TRBD2. The CDR3 has 16 residues. Trimming removed 4 bases from V and 9 bases from J; junction bases left unmatched: 13. Germline V gene lookup returns CDR1 MNHEY and CDR2 SMNVEV (reference sequence). The CDR3, as DNA: TGTGCCAGCAGTTCCTGCTCTAGCGGGGATAGGGTTGAGCAGTTCTTC. Its protein product is CASSSCSSGDRVEQFF.

This clonotype was seen at least ten times. The chain is built from TRBV12-3 or TRBV12-4 and TRBJ2-2, with 8 bases identical to TRBD1. The J segment lost 6 bases and the V segment lost 5 bases, leaving 8 bases of the junction unmatched. This CDR3 has 15 residues. CDR3 coding DNA: TGTGCCAGCAGTCCCCGGACAGGGTTCGCCGGGGAGCTGTTTTTT. Translated: CASSPRTGFAGELFF.

This clonotype was counted a few times. The gene calls are TRBV10-3 and TRBJ1-1; D ambiguous. The CDR3 length is 13 residues. Trimming removed 6 bases at V and 1 base at J, with 9 bases between. Germline V gene lookup returns CDR1 ENHRY and CDR2 SYGVKD. CDR3 amino acids: CAISTDGNTEAFF. In DNA form, the CDR3 reads TGTGCCATCAGCACGGACGGGAACACTGAAGCTTTCTTT.

At least ten counts were recorded for this clonotype. V gene TRBV12-3 or TRBV12-4 combines with J gene TRBJ2-1; 8 bases agree with TRBD2. The ends lost 3 bases at V and 8 bases at J; junction bases unmatched: 12. The length of the CDR3 is 16 residues. The CDR3 nucleotides read TGTGCCAGCAGTTTTACCGGGACTAGTAGGCGGGATGAGCAGTTCTTC. Its translation is CASSFTGTSRRDEQFF.

This clonotype was seen many times. The chain uses TRBV29-1 and TRBJ2-7; 9 bases map to TRBD1. CDR3 size: 13 residues. Germline V lookup: CDR1 SQVTM, CDR2 ANQGSEA. With 4 bases clipped from V and 6 bases from J, the junction kept 7 bases outside the gene matches. CDR3 bases: TGCAGCGTTGTAACAGGGGGCGTGGGCGAGCAGTACGTC. It encodes CSVVTGGVGEQYV.

This clonotype has at least ten counts. The V and J genes are TRBV5-1 and TRBJ2-7, with D tentatively TRBD2 (5 bases). Germline CDR1 is SGHRS and CDR2 is YFSETQ. V dropped 0 bases and J dropped 3 bases, with 19 bases sitting between them. CDR3 length: 17 residues. The CDR3 sequence is CASSLAGGVAPIYEQYF. The CDR3 nucleotides are TGCGCCAGCAGCTTGGCGGGCGGAGTAGCGCCTATCTACGAGCAGTACTTC.

This clonotype was counted only a few times. The chain carries TRBV12-3 or TRBV12-4 and TRBJ2-7, with 10 bases that match TRBD2. V shed 4 bases, J shed 7 bases, and the junction held 7 bases outside the gene matches. The CDR3 is made up of 14 amino acids. The CDR3 loop is CASSYSGRALEQYF. The CDR3 nucleotides read TGTGCCAGCAGTTACAGCGGGAGGGCGTTGGAGCAGTACTTC.

The table lists this clonotype with a few counts. The rearrangement joins TRBV3-1 to TRBJ2-1; TRBD2 matches 8 bases. The J segment lost 16 bases and the V segment lost 4 bases, leaving 12 bases of the junction unmatched. Germline V gene lookup returns CDR1 LGHDT and CDR2 YNNKEL (reference sequence). The CDR3 runs to 13 residues. CDR3 sequence: CASSRDLLAGPFF. The CDR3 DNA is TGTGCCAGCAGCCGCGACCTTCTAGCGGGTCCCTTCTTC.

This clonotype has more than one count but fewer than ten. The chain carries TRBV5-1 and TRBJ2-2, with TRBD1 as a possible D gene (6 bases). The V gene lost 1 base and the J gene lost 3 bases, with 10 bases spanning the gap. Per germline, CDR1 SGHRS and CDR2 YFSETQ. CDR3 size: 15 residues. The DNA of the CDR3 is TGCGCCAGCAGCTTGCTAACAGGGTACACCGGGGAGCTGTTTTTT. Its translation is CASSLLTGYTGELFF.

The rearrangement uses TRBV28 and TRBJ2-5; possible D gene TRBD2, 6 bases. Germline V gives CDR1 MDHEN, CDR2 SYDVKM. Trimming shortened V by 3 bases and J by 6 bases, and 14 bases separated the two germline ends. The length of the CDR3 is 14 residues. CDR3 protein: CASSFRGRGKTQYF. CDR3 bases: TGTGCCAGCAGTTTCCGAGGCCGGGGGAAGACCCAGTACTTC. Full variable domain (rest looked up from reference TRBV28 and TRBJ2-5): DVKVTQSSRYLVKRTGEKVFLECVQDMDHENMFWYRQDPGLGLRLIYFSYDVKMKEKGDIPEGYSVSREKKERFSLILESASTNQTSMYLCASSFRGRGKTQYFGPGTRLLVL.

This clonotype has just a few counts. This chain joins TRBV7-9 and TRBJ2-7, with a tentative D call TRBD1 (5 bases). This CDR3 contains 13 residues. V was trimmed by 5 bases and J by 4 bases, leaving 12 bases between them. Germline V CDR1 and CDR2: SEHNR, FQNEAQ (reference sequence). The CDR3 sequence: CASSRTDNYEQYF. For the CDR3, the DNA is TGTGCCAGCAGCAGAACGGACAATTACGAGCAGTACTTC.

Many counts were recorded for this clonotype. The chain employs TRBV24-1 and TRBJ1-1; weak D call: TRBD1 (6 bases). Germline V gene sequence: CDR1 KGHDR, CDR2 SFDVKD. Trimming removed 4 bases at V and 4 bases at J, with 12 bases between. CDR3 length: 14 residues. The CDR3 region is CATSDPTGPTEAFF. The CDR3 bases are TGTGCCACCAGTGACCCGACAGGCCCCACTGAAGCTTTCTTT.

In this sample, this clonotype turned up many times. The V call is TRBV2, the J call TRBJ2-2, with a weak D call TRBD1 (5 bases). V lost 5 bases and J 8 bases, leaving 18 bases between the germline ends. Germline values: CDR1 SNHLY, CDR2 FYNNEI. The CDR3 is made up of 15 amino acids. CDR3 region: CASSRGNHPGGELFF. CDR3 in DNA: TGTGCCAGCAGTAGGGGTAACCATCCAGGAGGGGAGCTGTTTTTT.

In this sample, this clonotype turned up a few times. This sequence joins TRBV20-1 and TRBJ1-4; D is unresolved. The CDR3 sequence is 12 residues long. The V and J ends lost 5 bases and 5 bases respectively, with 9 bases between them. Germline CDR1 is DFQATT and CDR2 is SNEGSKA (reference sequence). The CDR3 spells CSALQPNEKLFF. In DNA form, the CDR3 reads TGCAGTGCTCTACAGCCGAATGAAAAACTGTTTTTT.

This clonotype was seen ten or more times. V is TRBV5-1 and J is TRBJ2-1, with TRBD2 matching 10 bases. The J segment lost 2 bases and the V segment lost 5 bases, leaving 4 bases of the junction unmatched. The length of the CDR3 is 15 residues. The V gene's germline CDR1 is SGHRS and CDR2 YFSETQ. The CDR3 reads CASRSTSGAYNEQFF. DNA for the CDR3: TGCGCCAGCAGAAGCACTAGCGGGGCCTACAATGAGCAGTTCTTC.

This clonotype came up many times. This rearrangement joins TRBV30 to TRBJ2-7; D possibly corresponds to TRBD2 (5 bases). CDR3 length: 14 amino acids. Trimming stripped 3 bases from V and 0 bases from J, with 12 bases between. CDR1 GTSNPN and CDR2 SVGIG come from the germline V gene (reference sequence). The CDR3 loop reads CAWRGVGGSYEQYF. DNA for the CDR3: TGTGCCTGGAGAGGTGTCGGAGGCTCCTACGAGCAGTACTTC.

This clonotype came up many times. The V gene is TRBV25-1, the J gene TRBJ1-6; 9 bases align to TRBD1. This CDR3 has 15 amino acids. J was trimmed by 9 bases and V by 2 bases; bases with no gene match: 5. Germline V CDR1 and CDR2: MGHDK, SYGVNS. CDR3 DNA sequence: TGTGCCAGCAGTGAAGTGACAGGGGGAGGTTCACCCCTCCACTTT. Translated: CASSEVTGGGSPLHF.

This clonotype has ten or more counts. The rearrangement joins TRBV4-1 to TRBJ2-7, with D uncertain. Germline CDR1 and CDR2: MGHRA and YSYEKL. The CDR3 length is 13 residues. Trimming took 4 bases from V and 9 from J, leaving 16 bases between them. The CDR3 loop reads CASSREAFTWQYF. Here the CDR3 DNA reads TGCGCCAGCAGCCGGGAAGCATTCACATGGCAGTACTTC.

In this sample, this clonotype turned up a few times. This chain uses TRBV7-9 with TRBJ2-5, with TRBD2 matching 14 bases. The CDR3 extends over 17 amino acids. V was pared by 4 bases and J by 4 bases, with 8 bases of the junction left unmatched. Germline CDR1 is SEHNR and CDR2 is FQNEAQ (reference sequence). The CDR3 nucleotides read TGTGCCAGCAGCTCCAGACTAGCGGGAGGGCCTATAGAGACCCAGTACTTC. Its protein product is CASSSRLAGGPIETQYF.

V gene TRBV5-1 combines with J gene TRBJ2-1; possible D gene TRBD2, 6 bases. Germline V CDR1 and CDR2: SGHRS, YFSETQ. The V gene lost 5 bases and the J gene lost 1 base, with 13 bases spanning the gap. The CDR3 totals 15 residues. This chain's CDR3 is CASSTTGESYNEQFF. In nucleotides, the CDR3 is TGCGCCAGCAGTACTACGGGAGAATCCTACAATGAGCAGTTCTTC.

The gene calls are TRBV11-2 and TRBJ2-7; D may be TRBD2 (5 bases). The CDR3 has 14 amino acids. The V end was cut by 6 bases, the J end by 4 bases, with 16 bases between. Germline V gene sequence: CDR1 SGHAT, CDR2 FQNNGV. The CDR3 DNA reads as TGTGCCAGCAGTCGTGATTGGACTGATTACGAGCAGTACGTC. Translating it yields CASSRDWTDYEQYV.

Only a few counts were recorded for this clonotype. The chain uses TRBV6-1 and TRBJ1-2; the D is unclear. CDR3 length: 12 amino acids. With 5 bases removed from V and 7 bases from J, the gap between germline ends came to 11 bases. Per germline, CDR1 MNHNS and CDR2 SASEGT. In DNA, the CDR3 is TGTGCCAGCAGTTTACGGCGGGGTGGCTACACCTTC. Amino acids: CASSLRRGGYTF.